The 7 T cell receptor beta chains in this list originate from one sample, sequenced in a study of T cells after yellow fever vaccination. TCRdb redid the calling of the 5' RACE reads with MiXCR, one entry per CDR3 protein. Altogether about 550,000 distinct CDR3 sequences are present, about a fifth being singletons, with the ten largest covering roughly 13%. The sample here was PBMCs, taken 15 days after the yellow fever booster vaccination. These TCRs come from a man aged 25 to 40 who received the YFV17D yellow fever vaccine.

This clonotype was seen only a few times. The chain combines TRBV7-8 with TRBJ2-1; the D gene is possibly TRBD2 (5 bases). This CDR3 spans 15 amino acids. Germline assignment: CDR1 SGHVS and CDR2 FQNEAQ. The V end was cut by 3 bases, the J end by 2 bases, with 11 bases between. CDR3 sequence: CASSFGENPYNEQFF. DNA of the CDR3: TGTGCCAGCAGCTTCGGGGAGAACCCCTACAATGAGCAGTTCTTC.

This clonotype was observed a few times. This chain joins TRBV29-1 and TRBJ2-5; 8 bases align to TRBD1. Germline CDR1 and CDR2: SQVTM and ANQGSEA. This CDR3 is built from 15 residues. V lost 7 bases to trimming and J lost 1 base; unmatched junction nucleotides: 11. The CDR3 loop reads CSAIGQGLPQETQYF. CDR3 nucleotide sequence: TGCAGCGCGATTGGACAGGGACTCCCCCAAGAGACCCAGTACTTC.

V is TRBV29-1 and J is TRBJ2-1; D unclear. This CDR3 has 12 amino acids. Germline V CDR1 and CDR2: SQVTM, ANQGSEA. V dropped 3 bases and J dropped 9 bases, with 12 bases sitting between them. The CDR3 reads CSVDVGWGEQFF. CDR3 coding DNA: TGCAGCGTTGATGTGGGGTGGGGTGAGCAGTTCTTC.

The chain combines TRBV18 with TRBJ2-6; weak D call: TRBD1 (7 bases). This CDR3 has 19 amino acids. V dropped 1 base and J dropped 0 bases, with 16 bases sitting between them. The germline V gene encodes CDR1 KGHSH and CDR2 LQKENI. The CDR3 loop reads CASSPLAGQQSSGANVLTF. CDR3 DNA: TGTGCCAGCTCACCACTGGCGGGACAGCAGAGCTCTGGGGCCAACGTCCTGACTTTC.

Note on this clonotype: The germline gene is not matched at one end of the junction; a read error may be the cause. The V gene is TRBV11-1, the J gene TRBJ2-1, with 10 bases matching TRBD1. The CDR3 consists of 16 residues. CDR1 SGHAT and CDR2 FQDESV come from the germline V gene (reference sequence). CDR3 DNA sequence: TGTGCCAGCAGCGTAGCGGGACAGGGGAATAAGAATGAGCAGTTCTTC. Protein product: CASSVAGQGNKNEQFF.

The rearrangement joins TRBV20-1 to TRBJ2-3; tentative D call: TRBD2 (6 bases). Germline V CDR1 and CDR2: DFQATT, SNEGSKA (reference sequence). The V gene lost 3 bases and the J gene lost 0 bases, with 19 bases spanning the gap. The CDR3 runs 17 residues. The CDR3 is CSASSGWRAASTDTQYF. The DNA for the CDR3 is TGCAGTGCTAGTTCCGGGTGGAGGGCGGCCAGCACAGATACGCAGTATTTT.

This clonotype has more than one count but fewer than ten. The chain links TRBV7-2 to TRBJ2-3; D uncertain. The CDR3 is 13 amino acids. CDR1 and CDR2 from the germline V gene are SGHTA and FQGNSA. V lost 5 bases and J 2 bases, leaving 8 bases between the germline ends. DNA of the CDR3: TGTGCCAGCAGCCCTGCTGACACAGATACGCAGTATTTT. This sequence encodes CASSPADTDTQYF.